The entry below describes one TCR beta chain. This record comes from a study of blood T cell repertoires in COVID-19. Study background: Italy, Spain and the United States were the sources of the convalescent and acute COVID-19 samples.

Trimming removed 2 bases at V and 4 bases at J, with 6 bases between. Germline V gives CDR1 SGHAT, CDR2 FQNNGV. The CDR3 runs to 13 residues. Data came from immunoSEQ multiplex PCR; TCRdb stores just in-frame clones and leaves some out. The sample has 200,000 to 300,000 clones; around 83% are singletons. The chain is built from TRBV11-2 and TRBJ1-5, with D unresolved. The specimen sequenced was peripheral blood. The clonotype originates from a man aged 80 or over with acute or convalescent COVID-19. Here the CDR3 reads CASSLHGNQPQHF. CDR3 DNA: TGTGCCAGCAGCTTACACGGTAATCAGCCCCAGCATTTT.